This T cell receptor (beta chain) was captured by sequencing in a study of OX40 agonist ivuxolimab in advanced cancers. About the research overall: Patients received intravenous ivuxolimab every 2 weeks at 0.01 to 10 mg/kg. Three individuals attained partial responses, comprising one hepatocellular carcinoma case and two cutaneous melanoma cases. Study-wide points: On average, CD8+ T cells had more expanded clones than CD4+.

Per the germline V gene, CDR1 is SGHNT and CDR2 is YYREEE (reference sequence). Trimming took 3 bases from V and 3 from J; bases not matched to a gene: 8. The CDR3 length is 15 residues. On this clone itself: The antigen is not known.

The data were produced by immunoSEQ multiplex PCR, yet TCRdb's version contains in-frame clones alone and is incomplete. Here the sample spans tens of thousands of clones, 88% being singletons. The sequenced sample was CD4+ or CD8+ T cells sorted from blood, obtained in a trial of the OX40 agonist ivuxolimab. The J gene is TRBJ1-1, the V gene TRBV5-4; 7 positions match TRBD1. The receptor was isolated from an adult with an advanced solid tumor such as melanoma, head and neck, liver or kidney cancer. CDR3 amino acids: CASSSAPGGDTEAFF. CDR3 nucleotides: TGTGCCAGCAGCTCAGCCCCAGGGGGAGACACTGAAGCTTTCTTT.